The TCR beta chain under discussion was sequenced for a study of cytomegalovirus exposure and HLA in healthy donors. Study outcomes and limitations: Later analysis showed most CMV-associated TCR beta chains appearing HLA-restricted. Researchers had no immune exposure information except CMV serostatus available.

This clone was observed once. Its specificity is unknown. PCR primers comprised 60 Vbeta and 13 Jbeta primers. Sequenced by immunoSEQ multiplex PCR; TCRdb stores in-frame clones only, minus some. The repertoire holds fewer than 130,000 clones, with about 80% as singletons. Between the trimmed V and J ends, which lost 3 bases and 5 bases, there was a span of 9 bases. The CDR3 consists of 13 residues. Germline loops: CDR1 SGDLS, CDR2 YYNGEE. The TCR comes from a man aged 30-40 years in good health and CMV-seropositive. Source material: PBMCs. The chain employs TRBV9 and TRBJ1-5; perhaps TRBD1 as D (6 bases). Here the CDR3 DNA reads TGTGCCAGCAGCGAGACAGGCCATCAGCCCCAGCATTTT. Its protein product is CASSETGHQPQHF.